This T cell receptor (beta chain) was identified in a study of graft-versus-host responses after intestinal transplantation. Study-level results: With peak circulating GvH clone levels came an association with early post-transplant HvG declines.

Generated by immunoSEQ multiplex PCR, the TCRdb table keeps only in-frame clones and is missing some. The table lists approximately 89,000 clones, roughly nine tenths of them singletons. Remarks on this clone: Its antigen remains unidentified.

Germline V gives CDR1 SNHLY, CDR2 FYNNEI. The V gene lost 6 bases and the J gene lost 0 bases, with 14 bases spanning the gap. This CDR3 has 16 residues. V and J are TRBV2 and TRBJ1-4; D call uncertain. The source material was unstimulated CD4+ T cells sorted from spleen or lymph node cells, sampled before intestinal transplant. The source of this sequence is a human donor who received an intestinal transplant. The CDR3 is CASRLSWGATNEKLFF. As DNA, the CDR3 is TGTGCCAGCAGACTTAGTTGGGGAGCAACTAATGAAAAACTGTTTTTT. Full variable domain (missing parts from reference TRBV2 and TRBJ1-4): EPEVTQTPSHQVTQMGQEVILRCVPISNHLYFYWYRQILGQKVEFLVSFYNNEISEKSEIFDDQFSVERPDGSNFTLKIRSTKLEDSAMYFCASRLSWGATNEKLFFGSGTQLSVL.